This record concerns one T cell receptor beta chain sequence. The antigen is undetermined. The data were taken from a study of cytomegalovirus exposure and HLA in healthy donors. Study findings and constraints: Productive rates of about 90% or about 30% were seen for most TCR beta V segments in an earlier analysis. Some V segments (TRBV6-2 and TRBV6-3 among them) were excluded as indistinguishable.

In germline, CDR1 is MGHDK, CDR2 SYGVNS. Trimming cost V 2 bases and J 3 bases, with 5 bases left between them. CDR3 length equals 12 residues. Use of 60 Vbeta and 13 Jbeta primers characterized the PCR. Only in-frame clones appear in the TCRdb table, and some are missing; sequencing was by immunoSEQ multiplex PCR. The data hold about 190,000 clones, with around 82% observed a single time. The source is a young woman in good health and CMV-seropositive. The source material was PBMCs. The chain employs TRBV25-1 and TRBJ2-7; possible D gene TRBD1, 5 bases. CDR3 region: CASSETGYEQYF. As DNA, the CDR3 is TGTGCCAGCAGTGAAACAGGCTACGAGCAGTACTTC.